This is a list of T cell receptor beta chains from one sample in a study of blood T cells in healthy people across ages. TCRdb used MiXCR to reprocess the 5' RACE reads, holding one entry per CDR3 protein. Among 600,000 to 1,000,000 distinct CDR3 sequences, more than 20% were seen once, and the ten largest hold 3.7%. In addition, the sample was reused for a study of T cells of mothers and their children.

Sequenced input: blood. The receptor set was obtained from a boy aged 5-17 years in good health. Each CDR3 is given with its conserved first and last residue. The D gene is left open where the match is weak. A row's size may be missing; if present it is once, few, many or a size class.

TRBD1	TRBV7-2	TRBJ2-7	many	TGTGCCAGCAGCCTACCAACCGGGACAGGGTACGAGCAGTACTTC	CASSLPTGTGYEQYF
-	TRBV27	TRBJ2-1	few	TGTGCCAGCAGTTTAACCTCGAGTCTTGATGAGCAGTTCTTC	CASSLTSSLDEQFF
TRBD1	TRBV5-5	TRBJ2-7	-	TGTGCCAGCAGCACCGGGACAGGACTATCCTACGAGCAGTACTTC	CASSTGTGLSYEQYF
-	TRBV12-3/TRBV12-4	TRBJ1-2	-	TGTGCCAGCACGATCCAGGGGTTAGGTGGCTACACCTTC	CASTIQGLGGYTF
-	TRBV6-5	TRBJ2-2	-	TGTGCCAGCACCGCACAGAACACCGGGGAGCTGTTTTTT	CASTAQNTGELFF
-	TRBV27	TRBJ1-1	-	TGTGCCAGCAGTTTGGACTATTGGTCCGTGAACACTGAAGCTTTCTTT	CASSLDYWSVNTEAFF
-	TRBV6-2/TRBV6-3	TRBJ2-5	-	TGTGCCAGCAGTTACTCGGGCAGGAGAGGGAGAGAGACCCAGTACTTC	CASSYSGRRGRETQYF
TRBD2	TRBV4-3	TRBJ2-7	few	TGCGCCAGCAGCCAAGGGCTTAGCGGGAACTACGAGCAGTACTTC	CASSQGLSGNYEQYF
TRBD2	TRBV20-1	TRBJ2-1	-	TGCAGTGCTAGAGATTTGACTAGCGGGAGGATGGATGAGCAGTTCTTC	CSARDLTSGRMDEQFF
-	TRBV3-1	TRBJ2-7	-	TGTGCCAGCAGCCAAGCCTCGACAGGATCCTACGAGCAGTACTTC	CASSQASTGSYEQYF
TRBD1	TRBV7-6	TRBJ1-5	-	TGTGCCAGCAGCTCCACAGGGGGCTATCAGCCCCAGCATTTT	CASSSTGGYQPQHF
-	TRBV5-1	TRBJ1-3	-	TGCGCCAGCAGCGAAACACCGAGCTCTGGAAACACCATATATTTT	CASSETPSSGNTIYF
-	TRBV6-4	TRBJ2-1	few	TGTGCCAGCAGTGACTCGAATAGGGGGGGCCTAAGTAATGAGCAGTTCTTC	CASSDSNRGGLSNEQFF
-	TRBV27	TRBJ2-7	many	TGTGCCAGCAGCTTATCTCCGGGTTACGAGCAGTACTTC	CASSLSPGYEQYF
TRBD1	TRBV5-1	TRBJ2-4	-	TGCGCCAGCAGCTCCGGACAGGGTGGAAAAAACATTCAGTACTTC	CASSSGQGGKNIQYF
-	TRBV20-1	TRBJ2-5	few	TGCAGTGCTTCTCAGGCCGCCACCCCGCGGGCAGAGACCCAGTACTTC	CSASQAATPRAETQYF
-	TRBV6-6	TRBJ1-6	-	TGTGCCAGCAGTTACGGAGGACGAAGGGATAATTCACCCCTCCACTTT	CASSYGGRRDNSPLHF
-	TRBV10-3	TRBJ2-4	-	TGTGCCATCAGTGAGTCGACGGGATGGGAAAACATTCAGTACTTC	CAISESTGWENIQYF
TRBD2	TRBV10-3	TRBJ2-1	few	TGTGCCATCAGTGCAGGACTAGCGGGAGGCTCTGCCTACAATGAGCAGTTCTTC	CAISAGLAGGSAYNEQFF
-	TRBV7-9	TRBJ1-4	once	TGTGCCAGCACCAATTGGTCGAACAGGGCCCGGGAAAAACTGTTTTTT	CASTNWSNRAREKLFF
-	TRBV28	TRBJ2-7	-	TGTGCCAGCAGCTTCTGGTACGAGCAGTACTTC	CASSFWYEQYF
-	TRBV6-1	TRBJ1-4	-	TGTGCCAGCAACATACTGGGGGAACCAGGTGAAAAACTGTTTTTT	CASNILGEPGEKLFF
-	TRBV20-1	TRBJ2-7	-	TGCAGTGCTAGCGGCAGGGGTTCCTACGAGCAGTACTTC	CSASGRGSYEQYF
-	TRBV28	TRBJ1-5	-	TGTGCCAGCAGTTCCGGGACCGTGGCGGCCCAGCATTTT	CASSSGTVAAQHF
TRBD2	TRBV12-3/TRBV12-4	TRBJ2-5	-	TGTGCCAGCAGTTTAACCGGGAGGGAGGGGACCCAGTACTTC	CASSLTGREGTQYF
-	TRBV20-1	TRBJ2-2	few	TGCAGTGCTAGCCTCTTGGGGGAAAACACCGGGGAGCTGTTTTTT	CSASLLGENTGELFF
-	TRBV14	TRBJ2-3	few	TGTGCCAGCAGCCAAGATGCTCGCCCTGGCGGGGGCCCAGATACACAGTATTTT	CASSQDARPGGGPDTQYF
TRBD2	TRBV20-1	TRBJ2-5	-	TGCAGTGCCACGCAGACTAGCGGGGAGCGGGGGCAGTACTTC	CSATQTSGERGQYF
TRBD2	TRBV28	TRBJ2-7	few	TGTGCCAGCAGTTTCCTAGCGGTCTCCTACGAGCAGTACTTC	CASSFLAVSYEQYF
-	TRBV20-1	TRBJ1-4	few	TGCAGTGCTAGAGAGCTAAGATATACTAATGAAAAACTGTTTTTT	CSARELRYTNEKLFF
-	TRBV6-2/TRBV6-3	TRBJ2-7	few	TGTGCCAGCAGGGCCGGTCCCTACGAGCAGTACTTC	CASRAGPYEQYF
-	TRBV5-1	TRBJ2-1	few	TGCGCCAGCAGCTCCCAACTAGCCGCTTCCTACAATGAGCAGTTCTTC	CASSSQLAASYNEQFF
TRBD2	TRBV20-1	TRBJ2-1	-	TGCAGTGCTAGAGATTGGACTAGCGGGAGTCAGAATGAGCAGTTCTTC	CSARDWTSGSQNEQFF
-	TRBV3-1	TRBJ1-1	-	TGTGCCAGCAGCCTCGTCGGGGGATCGGCTGAAGCTTTCTTT	CASSLVGGSAEAFF
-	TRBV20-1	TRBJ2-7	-	TGCAGTGCTCCTACCGGGTTCTCCTACGAGCAGTACTTC	CSAPTGFSYEQYF
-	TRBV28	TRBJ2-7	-	TGTGCCAGCAGCCTCGTACTTTTGGGCTACGAGCAGTACTTC	CASSLVLLGYEQYF